Reported below is one TCR beta chain. Its antigen is as yet unknown. Germline CDR1 and CDR2: SGHVS and FNYEAQ. V trimming: 1 base; J trimming: 7 bases; junction bases outside the gene matches: 7. This CDR3 comprises 15 residues. The data are from a study of CD8+ T cells in alopecia areata. After isolation, RNA underwent reverse transcription to generate cDNA as the sequencing template. The repertoire was sequenced with immunoSEQ multiplex PCR; TCRdb's copy has only in-frame clones and lacks some. The table lists under 40,000 clones, around 50% of them singletons, with about two fifths in the top ten. Study results and caveats: Lesional scalp exceeded normal scalp in clonality, especially in alopecia totalis/universalis. Alphabeta T cells residing in normal skin are also sequenced in scalp samples.

Both peripheral blood and punch biopsies of lesional scalp skin were obtained from patients who had alopecia areata. Isolation of CD4+ and CD8+ T cells from PBMCs was achieved by sorting. The material sequenced was NKG2D-high CD8+ T cells sorted from blood. This receptor was identified in a human donor with alopecia areata. The chain combines TRBV7-6 with TRBJ2-1, with 7 bases fitting TRBD2. The CDR3 nucleotides are TGTGCCAGCAGCTTAGTGGCGGGAGAGATGAATGAGCAGTTCTTC. This gives the protein CASSLVAGEMNEQFF.